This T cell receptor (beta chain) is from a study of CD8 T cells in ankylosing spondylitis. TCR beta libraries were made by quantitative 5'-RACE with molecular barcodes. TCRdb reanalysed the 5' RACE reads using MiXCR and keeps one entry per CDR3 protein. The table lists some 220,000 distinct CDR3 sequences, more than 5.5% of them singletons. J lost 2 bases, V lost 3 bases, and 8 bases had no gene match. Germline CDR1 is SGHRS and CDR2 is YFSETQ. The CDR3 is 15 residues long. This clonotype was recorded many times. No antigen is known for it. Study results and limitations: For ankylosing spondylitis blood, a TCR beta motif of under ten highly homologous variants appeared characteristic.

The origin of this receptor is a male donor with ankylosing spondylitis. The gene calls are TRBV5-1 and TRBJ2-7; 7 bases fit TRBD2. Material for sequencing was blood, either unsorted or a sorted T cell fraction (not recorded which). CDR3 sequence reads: CASSSFAGDPYEQYF. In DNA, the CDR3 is TGCGCCAGCAGCTCCTTCGCGGGAGACCCCTACGAGCAGTACTTC.